The T cell receptor (beta chain) described here comes from a study of blood T cells in healthy people across ages. Study overall: Template switching retrieved approximately one barcoded beta molecule for each two T cells.

Through a sample-barcoded 5' primer and a J-beta primer mix, a second PCR was run for roughly 6 to 11 cycles. Sequencing yielded, for each sample, at least 2.5 million paired-end reads carrying CDR3. TCRdb reprocessed the 5' RACE reads with MiXCR, giving one entry per CDR3 protein. The data contain approximately 960,000 distinct CDR3 sequences, about 27% of them singletons. Germline CDR1 and CDR2: MNHEY and SVGAGI. With 0 bases clipped from V and 1 base from J, the junction kept 4 bases outside the gene matches. The CDR3 is made up of 17 amino acids. These data also formed part of another study, on T cells of mothers and their children. According to that study: Three healthy Caucasian mothers and their six children were the donors.

The receptor was derived from a woman aged 40 to 50 in good health. The sample consisted of blood. This chain connects TRBV6-5 to TRBJ2-3; the match to TRBD2 covers 10 bases. For the CDR3, the DNA is TGTGCCAGCAGTTACTCGTCTAGCGGGGGACGCACAGATACGCAGTATTTT. Protein product: CASSYSSSGGRTDTQYF.